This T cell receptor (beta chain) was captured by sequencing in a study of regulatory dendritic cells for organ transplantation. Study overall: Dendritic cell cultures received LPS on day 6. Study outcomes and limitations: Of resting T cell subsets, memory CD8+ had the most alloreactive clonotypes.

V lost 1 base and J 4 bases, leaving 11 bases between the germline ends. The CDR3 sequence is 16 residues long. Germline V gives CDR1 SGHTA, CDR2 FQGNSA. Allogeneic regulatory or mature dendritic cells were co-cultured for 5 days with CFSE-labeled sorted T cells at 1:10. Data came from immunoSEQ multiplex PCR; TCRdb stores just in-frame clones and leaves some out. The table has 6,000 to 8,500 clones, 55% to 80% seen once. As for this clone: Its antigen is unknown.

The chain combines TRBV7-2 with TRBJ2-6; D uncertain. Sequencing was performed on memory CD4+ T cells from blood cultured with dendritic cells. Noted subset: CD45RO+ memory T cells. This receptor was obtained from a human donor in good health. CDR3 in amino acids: CASSLGGAGGANVLTF. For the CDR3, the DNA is TGTGCCAGCAGCTTAGGAGGTGCCGGGGGGGCCAACGTCCTGACTTTC.